The sequence of this T cell receptor beta chain was determined in a study of blood T cell repertoires in COVID-19. Turning to the study itself: Specimens from acute and convalescent COVID-19 originated in the United States, Italy and Spain. PBMCs, B-cell-depleted T cells, or T cells provided the cDNA or gDNA that made up the material.

Original methodology: Cell counts per sample came from amplifying reference gene primers. TCRdb's copy holds only in-frame clones and misses some; the assay was immunoSEQ multiplex PCR. The V and J calls and clone size were taken over from that table, and D and trimming were inferred from the DNA. The data hold tens of thousands of clones, with under 90% observed a single time. This clone was detected once. The CDR3 has 15 amino acids. Trimming took 7 bases from V and 5 from J, leaving 19 bases between them. Germline V gene lookup returns CDR1 SNHLY and CDR2 FYNNEI. The chain uses TRBV2 and TRBJ2-3; possibly TRBD2 for D (6 bases). Sequenced material: peripheral blood. This clonotype originated in a man aged 55 to 70 with acute or convalescent COVID-19. CDR3 loop: CASKILASRGDTQYF. CDR3 sequence (DNA): TGTGCCAGCAAAATCCTAGCGAGTCGAGGAGATACGCAGTATTTT.